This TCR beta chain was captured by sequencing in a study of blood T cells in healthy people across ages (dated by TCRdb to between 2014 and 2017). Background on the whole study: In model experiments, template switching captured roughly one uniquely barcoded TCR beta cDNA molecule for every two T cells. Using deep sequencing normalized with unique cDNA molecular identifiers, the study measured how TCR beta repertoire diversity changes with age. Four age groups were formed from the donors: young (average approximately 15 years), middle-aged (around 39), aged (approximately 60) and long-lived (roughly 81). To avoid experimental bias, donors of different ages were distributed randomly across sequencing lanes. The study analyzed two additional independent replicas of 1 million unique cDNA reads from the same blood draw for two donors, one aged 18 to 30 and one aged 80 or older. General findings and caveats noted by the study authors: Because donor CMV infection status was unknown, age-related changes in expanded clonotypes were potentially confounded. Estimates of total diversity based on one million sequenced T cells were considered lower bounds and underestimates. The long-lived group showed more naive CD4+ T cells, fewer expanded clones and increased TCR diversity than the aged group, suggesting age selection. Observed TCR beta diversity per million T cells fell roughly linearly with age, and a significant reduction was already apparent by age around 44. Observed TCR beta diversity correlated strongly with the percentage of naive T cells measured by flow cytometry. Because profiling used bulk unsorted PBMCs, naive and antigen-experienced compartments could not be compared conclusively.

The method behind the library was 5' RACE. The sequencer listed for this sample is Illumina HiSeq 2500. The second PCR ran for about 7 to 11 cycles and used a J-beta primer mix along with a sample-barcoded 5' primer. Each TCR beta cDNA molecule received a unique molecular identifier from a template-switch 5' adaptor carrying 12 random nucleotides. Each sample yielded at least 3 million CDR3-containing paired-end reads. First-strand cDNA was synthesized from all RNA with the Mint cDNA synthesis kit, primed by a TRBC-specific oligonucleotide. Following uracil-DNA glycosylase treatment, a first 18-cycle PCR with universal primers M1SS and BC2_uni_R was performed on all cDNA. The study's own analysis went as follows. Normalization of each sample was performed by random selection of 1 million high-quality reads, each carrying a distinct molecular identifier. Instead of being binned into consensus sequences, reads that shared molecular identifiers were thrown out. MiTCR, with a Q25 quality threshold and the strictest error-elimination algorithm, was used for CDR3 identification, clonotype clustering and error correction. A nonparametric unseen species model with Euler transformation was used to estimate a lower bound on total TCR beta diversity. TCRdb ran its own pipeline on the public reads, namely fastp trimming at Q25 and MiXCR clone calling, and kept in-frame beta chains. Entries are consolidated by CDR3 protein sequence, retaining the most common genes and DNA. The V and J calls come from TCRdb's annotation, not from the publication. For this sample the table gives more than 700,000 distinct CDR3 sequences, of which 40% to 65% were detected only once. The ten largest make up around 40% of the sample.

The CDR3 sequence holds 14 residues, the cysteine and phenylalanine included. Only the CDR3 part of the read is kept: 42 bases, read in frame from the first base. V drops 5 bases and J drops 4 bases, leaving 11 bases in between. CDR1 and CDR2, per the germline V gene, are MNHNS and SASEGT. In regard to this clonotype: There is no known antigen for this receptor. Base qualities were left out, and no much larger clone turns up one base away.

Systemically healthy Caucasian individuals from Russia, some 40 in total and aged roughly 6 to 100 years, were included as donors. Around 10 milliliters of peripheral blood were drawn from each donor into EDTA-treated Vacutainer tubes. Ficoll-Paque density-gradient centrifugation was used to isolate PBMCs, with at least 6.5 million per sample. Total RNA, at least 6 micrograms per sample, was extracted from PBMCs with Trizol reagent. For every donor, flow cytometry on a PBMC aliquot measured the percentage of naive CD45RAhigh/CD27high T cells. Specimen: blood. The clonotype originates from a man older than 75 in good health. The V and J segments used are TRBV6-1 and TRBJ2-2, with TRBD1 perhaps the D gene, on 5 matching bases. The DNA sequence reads TGTGCCAGCAGTCCGTGGCAGGGCACCGGGGAGCTGTTTTTT. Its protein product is CASSPWQGTGELFF.